The 25 T cell receptor beta chains presented below share a single source sample, sequenced in a study of CD8+CD57+ T cells in acquired aplastic anemia. All patients picked for sequencing had shown, by flow cytometry, an expansion of CD8+CD57+ cells. Genomic DNA templated the TCR beta VDJ and CDR3 profiling. TCRdb reprocessed the reads via MiXCR and lists one record per CDR3 protein. The sample has 180,000 or so distinct CDR3 sequences, approximately 48% seen once; the top ten hold 1.8%. The sequenced sample consisted of sorted CD4+, CD8+, or CD8+CD57+ T cells (not recorded which) from PBMCs. The receptor set was obtained from a human donor with aplastic anemia.

This clonotype was seen many times. The V call is TRBV3-1, the J call TRBJ2-7; D unresolved. Trimming took 4 bases from V and 2 from J, leaving 12 bases between them. Germline CDR1 reads LGHDT; CDR2 reads YNNKEL (reference sequence). The CDR3 consists of 14 residues. In DNA, the CDR3 is TGTGCCAGCAGCCGCGGAGTCCTCGCCTACGAGCAGTACTTC. Translating gives CASSRGVLAYEQYF.

This clonotype was picked up a small number of times. J is TRBJ2-3 and V is TRBV20-1; 11 nucleotides line up with TRBD2. This CDR3 spans 16 amino acids. V gave up 4 bases and J gave up 4 bases; unmatched junction bases: 10. The germline CDR1 and CDR2 sequences are DFQATT and SNEGSKA (reference sequence). Here the CDR3 reads CSATGTIAGGADTQYF. CDR3 coding DNA: TGCAGTGCTACGGGCACCATAGCGGGAGGGGCAGATACGCAGTATTTT.

This clonotype was seen a few times. The chain uses TRBV10-2 and TRBJ1-2; 7 positions agree with TRBD1. This CDR3 contains 12 residues. V shed 8 bases and J 6 bases; nucleotides not matched to a gene: 6. The germline V gene has CDR1 WSHSY and CDR2 SAAADI. The CDR3 nucleotides read TGCGCCAGCCAGACAGGGAAGGATGGCTACACCTTC. As protein: CASQTGKDGYTF.

This clonotype was counted many times. The rearrangement joins TRBV5-1 to TRBJ2-7, with 7 bases identical to TRBD2. CDR1 and CDR2 (germline): SGHRS, YFSETQ. The CDR3 consists of 12 residues. After removal of 4 bases from V and 8 bases from J, the junction contained 6 bases not matched to a gene. The CDR3, as DNA: TGCGCCAGCAGCGAACGGGAGGCCAAGCAGTACTTC. Protein product: CASSEREAKQYF. The full variable domain, rest sourced from reference TRBV5-1 and TRBJ2-7, is KAGVTQTPRYLIKTRGQQVTLSCSPISGHRSVSWYQQTPGQGLQFLFEYFSETQRNKGNFPGRFSGRQFSNSRSEMNVSTLELGDSALYLCASSEREAKQYFGPGTRLTVT.

This clonotype was counted ten times or more. This may come from a read error, since a much larger clone is one base off. The J gene is TRBJ1-3, the V gene TRBV10-3, with unresolved D. There are 13 residues in the CDR3. The germline V gene encodes CDR1 ENHRY and CDR2 SYGVKD. The ends were cut back, 6 bases at V and 3 bases at J, with 9 bases in the middle. As DNA, the CDR3 is TGTGCCATCAGCGGGGAGGATGGAAACACCATATATTTT. Its translation: CAISGEDGNTIYF.

This sequence joins TRBV25-1 and TRBJ2-5, with TRBD1 matching over 9 bases. Trimming took 8 bases from V and 5 from J; bases not matched to a gene: 6. Germline V gene lookup returns CDR1 MGHDK and CDR2 SYGVNS. CDR3 size: 13 residues. CDR3 region: CASGMDRGETQYF. The CDR3 nucleotides read TGTGCCAGCGGCATGGACAGGGGTGAGACCCAGTACTTC.

This chain joins TRBV7-8 and TRBJ2-5, with D unclear. Trimming pared 4 bases from V and 2 bases from J, leaving 11 bases between. Germline V gene lookup returns CDR1 SGHVS and CDR2 FQNEAQ. This CDR3 region has 14 residues. The CDR3 DNA is TGTGCCAGCAGCTCTGGAGCAGCGCAAGAGACCCAGTACTTC. This codes for CASSSGAAQETQYF.

This clonotype was found a few times. A clone one base away is much larger, so this may be a read error. This chain connects TRBV6-1 to TRBJ2-1; maybe TRBD2 (6 bases). CDR1 MNHNS and CDR2 SASEGT come from the germline V gene. The CDR3 length is 15 residues. CDR3 bases: TGTGCCAGCAGTGATCTGGCGGGAACCTACAATGAGCGGTTCTTC. Translated, it gives CASSDLAGTYNERFF.

This clonotype has a handful of counts. CDR3 region: CASGARGVMVGGEAFF. The DNA of the CDR3 is TGTGCCAGCGGAGCCCGCGGGGTGATGGTAGGAGGCGAAGCTTTCTTT. This rearrangement joins TRBV11-2 to TRBJ1-1; D unresolved. V gave up 8 bases and J gave up 8 bases, with 27 bases separating them. Germline V gives CDR1 SGHAT, CDR2 FQNNGV. The length of the CDR3 is 16 residues.

The V and J genes are TRBV29-1 and TRBJ2-3, with 8 bases aligning to TRBD1. The CDR3 spans 13 residues. V lost 3 bases to trimming and J lost 4 bases; unmatched junction nucleotides: 3. Germline CDR1 SQVTM, CDR2 ANQGSEA. The CDR3 coding sequence is TGCAGCGTTGAGGCAGGGGGCCCAGATACGCAGTATTTT. It translates to CSVEAGGPDTQYF.

On this clonotype itself: This may be a read error, as it is one base from a much larger clone. CDR3 protein: CASSPGLAEDSEQYF. The CDR3 bases are TGTGCCAGCAGCCCCGGGCTAGCGGAAGATAGTGAGCAGTACTTC. The chain uses TRBV6-4 and TRBJ2-7, with 7 bases aligning to TRBD2. The CDR3 loop spans 15 amino acids. Germline V gene lookup returns CDR1 MRHNA and CDR2 SNTAGT. V was pared by 6 bases and J by 7 bases, with 15 bases of the junction left unmatched.

As for this clonotype: Since a much larger clone is just one base distant, this may be a read error. DNA of the CDR3: TGTGCCAGCAGCCCGACAGGGGTCGTTAACAATGGCTACACCTTC. It translates to CASSPTGVVNNGYTF. V is TRBV25-1 and J is TRBJ1-2; TRBD1 agrees at 8 bases. Germline CDR1 and CDR2: MGHDK and SYGVNS. This CDR3 comprises 15 residues.

Ten or more counts support this clonotype. This chain joins TRBV2 and TRBJ1-5; 9 bases match TRBD1. With 6 bases clipped from V and 1 base from J, the junction kept 10 bases outside the gene matches. The CDR3 is 17 residues long. The germline CDR1 and CDR2 sequences are SNHLY and FYNNEI. The chain's CDR3 is CASRGYGTGKSNQPQHF. DNA for the CDR3: TGTGCCAGCAGGGGTTACGGGACAGGGAAAAGCAATCAGCCCCAGCATTTT.

In regard to this clonotype: This may arise from a read error, as a much more abundant clone is one base away. V is TRBV10-3 and J is TRBJ1-1; TRBD1 aligns across 9 bases. CDR3 size: 14 residues. Germline V gene sequence: CDR1 ENHRY, CDR2 SYGVKD. V was pared by 4 bases and J by 11 bases, with 11 bases of the junction left unmatched. CDR3 amino acids: CAISAVNRGRGAFF. The CDR3 coding sequence is TGTGCCATCAGTGCAGTTAACAGGGGGCGCGGGGCTTTCTTT.

The chain couples TRBV4-2 to TRBJ2-2; possible D gene TRBD1, 6 bases. The germline CDR1 and CDR2 sequences are LGHNA and YNFKEQ. V was cut by 3 bases and J by 6 bases, with 17 bases left in between. This CDR3 contains 16 residues. CDR3 residues: CASSHAIQGMAGELFF. Here the CDR3 DNA reads TGTGCCAGCAGCCACGCCATACAGGGAATGGCCGGGGAGCTGTTTTTT.

This clonotype showed up many times. The V gene is TRBV6-2 or TRBV6-3, the J gene TRBJ1-6; D unclear. With 2 bases removed from V and 4 bases from J, the gap between germline ends came to 15 bases. CDR1 and CDR2 from the germline V gene are MNHEY and SVGEGT. This CDR3 is 17 amino acids long. The CDR3 spells CASSYLVASDYNSPLHF. CDR3 DNA sequence: TGTGCCAGCAGTTACCTCGTTGCTTCAGATTATAATTCACCCCTCCACTTT.

The chain joins TRBV19 to TRBJ2-3; D remains unclear. The V gene lost 3 bases and the J gene lost 5 bases, with 9 bases spanning the gap. Per germline, CDR1 LNHDA and CDR2 SQIVND (reference sequence). The CDR3 extends over 13 amino acids. The CDR3 DNA follows: TGTGCCAGTAGTATTGGAAATGGAGATACGCAGTATTTT. This gives the protein CASSIGNGDTQYF. The full variable domain, its missing parts supplied by reference TRBV19 and TRBJ2-3, is DGGITQSPKYLFRKEGQNVTLSCEQNLNHDAMYWYRQDPGQGLRLIYYSQIVNDFQKGDIAEGYSVSREKKESFPLTVTSAQKNPTAFYLCASSIGNGDTQYFGPGTRLTVL.

There are a few counts of this clonotype. The chain is built from TRBV2 and TRBJ1-5; 7 nucleotides match TRBD1. The trim removed 6 bases at V and 0 bases at J, leaving 5 bases unmatched. Germline lookup yields CDR1 SNHLY and CDR2 FYNNEI. This CDR3 comprises 15 residues. The CDR3 protein is CASRAQGVSNQPQHF. CDR3 DNA: TGTGCCAGCAGGGCTCAGGGGGTTAGCAATCAGCCCCAGCATTTT.

The J gene is TRBJ2-7, the V gene TRBV29-1; D gene uncertain. With 3 bases removed from V and 4 bases from J, the gap between germline ends came to 7 bases. The CDR3 runs 11 residues. The germline V gene encodes CDR1 SQVTM and CDR2 ANQGSEA. CDR3 in amino acids: CSVDQGYEQYF. DNA of the CDR3: TGCAGCGTTGACCAAGGTTACGAGCAGTACTTC.

As to this clonotype: This CDR3 is missing its conserved last phenylalanine or tryptophan, likely due to a read error. The J gene is TRBJ1-3, the V gene TRBV7-8; D unclear. The V gene lost 5 bases and the J gene lost 0 bases, with 14 bases spanning the gap. CDR1 and CDR2 from the germline V gene are SGHVS and FQNEAQ. The CDR3 covers 16 residues. In nucleotides, the CDR3 is TGTGCCAGCAGCAGCCCGTGGGGTAGCTCTGGAAACACCATATATCTT. As protein: CASSSPWGSSGNTIYL.

Many counts were recorded for this clonotype. This chain joins TRBV29-1 and TRBJ2-5; 7 bases are shared with TRBD1. With 7 bases clipped from V and 5 bases from J, the junction kept 7 bases outside the gene matches. CDR3 length: 12 amino acids. Germline V CDR1 and CDR2: SQVTM, ANQGSEA. The CDR3 nucleotides are TGCAGCGGGACTTCACAGGGGGAGACCCAGTACTTC. Translating it yields CSGTSQGETQYF.

In its sample, this clonotype was seen once. V is TRBV5-4 and J is TRBJ2-5, with 9 positions matching TRBD2. Germline V gene lookup returns CDR1 SGHNT and CDR2 YYREEE (reference sequence). CDR3 length: 16 residues. V was pared by 3 bases and J by 5 bases, with 11 bases of the junction left unmatched. CDR3 sequence reads: CASSWWASGIGETQYF. CDR3 nucleotides: TGTGCCAGCAGCTGGTGGGCTAGCGGGATCGGTGAGACCCAGTACTTC.

The chain recombines TRBV7-9 with TRBJ1-1, with TRBD1 as a possible D gene (6 bases). The ends were cut back, 5 bases at V and 0 bases at J, with 13 bases in the middle. Per germline, CDR1 SEHNR and CDR2 FQNEAQ (reference sequence). The CDR3 extends over 15 amino acids. CDR3 residues: CASSTRDKLNTEAFF. The CDR3 nucleotides are TGTGCCAGCAGCACCCGGGACAAGTTGAACACTGAAGCTTTCTTT.

V usage is TRBV24-1 and J usage is TRBJ1-5; a possible D gene is TRBD1 (6 bases). This CDR3 comprises 14 residues. Germline V gives CDR1 KGHDR, CDR2 SFDVKD. Between the trimmed V and J ends, which lost 2 bases and 3 bases, there was a span of 7 bases. The CDR3 sequence is CATSDSGDNQPQHF. In nucleotides, the CDR3 is TGTGCCACCAGTGATTCAGGGGACAATCAGCCCCAGCATTTT.

The rearrangement joins TRBV28 to TRBJ2-2; 8 bases map to TRBD1. The V and J ends lost 3 bases and 4 bases, in that order; junction bases with no gene match: 4. This CDR3 is built from 15 residues. Germline assignment: CDR1 MDHEN and CDR2 SYDVKM. The chain's CDR3 is CASSFVTGATGELFF. The DNA of the CDR3 is TGTGCCAGCAGTTTTGTGACAGGGGCCACCGGGGAGCTGTTTTTT. Drawing the rest from reference TRBV28 and TRBJ2-2, the complete variable domain is DVKVTQSSRYLVKRTGEKVFLECVQDMDHENMFWYRQDPGLGLRLIYFSYDVKMKEKGDIPEGYSVSREKKERFSLILESASTNQTSMYLCASSFVTGATGELFFGEGSRLTVL.